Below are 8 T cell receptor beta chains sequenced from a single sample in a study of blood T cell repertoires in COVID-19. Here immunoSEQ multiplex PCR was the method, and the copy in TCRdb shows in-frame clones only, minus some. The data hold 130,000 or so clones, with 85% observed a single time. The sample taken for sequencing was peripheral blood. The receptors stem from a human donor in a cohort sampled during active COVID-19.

The CDR3 is CASRDKAGGRTDTQYF. Here the CDR3 DNA reads TGTGCCAGCAGGGACAAGGCGGGAGGGCGCACAGATACGCAGTATTTT. V is TRBV7-2 and J is TRBJ2-3, with 9 bases lining up with TRBD2. With 6 bases clipped from V and 1 base from J, the junction kept 8 bases outside the gene matches. The CDR3 extends over 16 amino acids. Germline-derived CDR1 and CDR2 are SGHTA and FQGNSA.

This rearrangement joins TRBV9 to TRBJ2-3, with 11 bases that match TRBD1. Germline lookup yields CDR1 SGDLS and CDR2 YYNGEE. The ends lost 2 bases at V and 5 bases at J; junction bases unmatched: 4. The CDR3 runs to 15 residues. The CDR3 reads CASSVGTGGGDTQYF. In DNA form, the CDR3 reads TGTGCCAGCAGCGTCGGGACAGGGGGTGGAGATACGCAGTATTTT.

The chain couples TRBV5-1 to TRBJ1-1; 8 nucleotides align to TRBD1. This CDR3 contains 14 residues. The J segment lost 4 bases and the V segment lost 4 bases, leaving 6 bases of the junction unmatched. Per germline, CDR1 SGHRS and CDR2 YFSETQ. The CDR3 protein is CASSHGQGPTEAFF. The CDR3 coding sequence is TGCGCCAGCAGCCATGGACAGGGTCCCACTGAAGCTTTCTTT.

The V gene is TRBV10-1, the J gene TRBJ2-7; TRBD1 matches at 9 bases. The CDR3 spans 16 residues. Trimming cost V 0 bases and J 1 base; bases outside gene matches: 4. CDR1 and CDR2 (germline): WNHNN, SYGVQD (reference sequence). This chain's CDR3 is CASSESPDRGSYEQYV. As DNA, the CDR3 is TGCGCCAGCAGTGAGTCCCCGGACAGGGGTTCCTACGAGCAGTACGTC.

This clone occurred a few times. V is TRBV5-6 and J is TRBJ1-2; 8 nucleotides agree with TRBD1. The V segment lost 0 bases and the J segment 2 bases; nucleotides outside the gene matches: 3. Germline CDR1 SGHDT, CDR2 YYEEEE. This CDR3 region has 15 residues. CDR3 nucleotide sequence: TGTGCCAGCAGCTTGGAAGGGACAGGAAACTATGGCTACACCTTC. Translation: CASSLEGTGNYGYTF.

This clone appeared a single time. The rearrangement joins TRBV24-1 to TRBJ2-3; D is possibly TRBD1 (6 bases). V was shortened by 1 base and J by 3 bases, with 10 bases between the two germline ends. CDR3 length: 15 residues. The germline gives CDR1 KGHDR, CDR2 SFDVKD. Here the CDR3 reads CATSDFAGTTDTQYF. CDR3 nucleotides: TGTGCCACCAGTGATTTTGCAGGGACAACAGATACGCAGTATTTT.

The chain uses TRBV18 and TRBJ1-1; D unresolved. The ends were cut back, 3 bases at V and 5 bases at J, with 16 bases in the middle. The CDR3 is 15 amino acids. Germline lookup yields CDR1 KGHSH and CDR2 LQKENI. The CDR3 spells CASSPRLPGGTEAFF. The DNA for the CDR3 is TGTGCCAGCTCACCTCGTCTACCGGGAGGTACTGAAGCTTTCTTT. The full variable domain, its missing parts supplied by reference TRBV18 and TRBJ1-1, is NAGVMQNPRHLVRRRGQEARLRCSPMKGHSHVYWYRQLPEEGLKFMVYLQKENIIDESGMPKERFSAEFPKEGPSILRIQQVVRGDSAAYFCASSPRLPGGTEAFFGQGTRLTVV.

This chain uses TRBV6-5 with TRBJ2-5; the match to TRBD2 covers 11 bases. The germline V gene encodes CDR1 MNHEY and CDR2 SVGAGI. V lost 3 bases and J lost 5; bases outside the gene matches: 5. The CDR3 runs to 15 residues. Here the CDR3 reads CASSYEGLAEETQYF. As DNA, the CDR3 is TGTGCCAGCAGTTATGAGGGACTAGCGGAGGAGACCCAGTACTTC.